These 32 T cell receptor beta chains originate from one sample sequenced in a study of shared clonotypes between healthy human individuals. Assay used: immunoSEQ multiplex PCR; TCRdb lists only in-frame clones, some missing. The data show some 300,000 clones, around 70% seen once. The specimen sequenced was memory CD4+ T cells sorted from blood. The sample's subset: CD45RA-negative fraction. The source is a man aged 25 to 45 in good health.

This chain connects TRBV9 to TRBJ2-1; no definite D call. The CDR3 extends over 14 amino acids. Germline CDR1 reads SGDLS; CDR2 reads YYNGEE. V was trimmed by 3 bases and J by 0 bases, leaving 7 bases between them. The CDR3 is CASSAASSYNEQFF. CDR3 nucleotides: TGTGCCAGCAGCGCTGCTAGCTCCTACAATGAGCAGTTCTTC.

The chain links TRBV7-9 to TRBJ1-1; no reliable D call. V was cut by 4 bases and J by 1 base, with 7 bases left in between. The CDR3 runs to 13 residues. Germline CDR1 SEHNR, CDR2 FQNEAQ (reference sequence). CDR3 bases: TGTGCCAGCAGCTATGGTGCGAACACTGAAGCTTTCTTT. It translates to CASSYGANTEAFF.

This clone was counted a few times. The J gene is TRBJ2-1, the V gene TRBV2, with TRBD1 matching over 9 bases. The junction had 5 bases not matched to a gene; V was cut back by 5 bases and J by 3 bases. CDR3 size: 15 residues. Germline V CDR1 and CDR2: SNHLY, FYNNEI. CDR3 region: CASSQQGAIYNEQFF. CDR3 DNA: TGTGCCAGCAGTCAACAGGGGGCCATCTACAATGAGCAGTTCTTC. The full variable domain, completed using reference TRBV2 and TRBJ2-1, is EPEVTQTPSHQVTQMGQEVILRCVPISNHLYFYWYRQILGQKVEFLVSFYNNEISEKSEIFDDQFSVERPDGSNFTLKIRSTKLEDSAMYFCASSQQGAIYNEQFFGPGTRLTVL.

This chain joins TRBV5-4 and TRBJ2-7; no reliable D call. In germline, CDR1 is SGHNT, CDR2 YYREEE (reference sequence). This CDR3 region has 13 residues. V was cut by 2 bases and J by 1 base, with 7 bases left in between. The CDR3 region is CASSLGQSYEQYF. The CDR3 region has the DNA TGTGCCAGCAGCTTAGGTCAGTCCTACGAGCAGTACTTC.

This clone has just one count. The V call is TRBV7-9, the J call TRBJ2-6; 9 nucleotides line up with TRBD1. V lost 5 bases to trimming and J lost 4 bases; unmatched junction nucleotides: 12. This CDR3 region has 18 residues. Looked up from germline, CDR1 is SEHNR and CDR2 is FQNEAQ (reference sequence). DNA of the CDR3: TGTGCCAGCAGCATAAAGGGGACAGGGTCTATCGGGGCCAACGTCCTGACTTTC. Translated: CASSIKGTGSIGANVLTF.

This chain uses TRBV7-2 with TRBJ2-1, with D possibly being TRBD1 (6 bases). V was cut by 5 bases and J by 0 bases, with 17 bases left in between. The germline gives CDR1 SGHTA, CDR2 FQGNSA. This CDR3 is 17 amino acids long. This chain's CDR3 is CASSRVAGASSYNEQFF. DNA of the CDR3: TGTGCCAGCAGCCGGGTGGCAGGGGCGAGCTCCTACAATGAGCAGTTCTTC. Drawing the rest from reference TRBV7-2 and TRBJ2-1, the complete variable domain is GAGVSQSPSNKVTEKGKDVELRCDPISGHTALYWYRQSLGQGLEFLIYFQGNSAPDKSGLPSDRFSAERTGGSVSTLTIQRTQQEDSAVYLCASSRVAGASSYNEQFFGPGTRLTVL.

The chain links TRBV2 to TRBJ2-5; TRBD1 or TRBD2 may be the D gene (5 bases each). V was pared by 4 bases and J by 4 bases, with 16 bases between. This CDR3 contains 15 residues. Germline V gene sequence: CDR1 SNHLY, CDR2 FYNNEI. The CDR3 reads CASSGGLVASETQYF. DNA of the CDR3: TGTGCCAGCAGTGGGGGGTTGGTAGCGTCAGAGACCCAGTACTTC. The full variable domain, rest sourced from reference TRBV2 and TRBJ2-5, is EPEVTQTPSHQVTQMGQEVILRCVPISNHLYFYWYRQILGQKVEFLVSFYNNEISEKSEIFDDQFSVERPDGSNFTLKIRSTKLEDSAMYFCASSGGLVASETQYFGPGTRLLVL.

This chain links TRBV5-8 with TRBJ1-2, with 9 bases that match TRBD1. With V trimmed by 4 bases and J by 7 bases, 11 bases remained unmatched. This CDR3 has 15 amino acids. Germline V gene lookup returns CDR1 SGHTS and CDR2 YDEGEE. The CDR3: CASSVLTGQGSGYTF. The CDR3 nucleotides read TGTGCCAGCAGCGTATTGACGGGACAGGGAAGTGGCTACACCTTC. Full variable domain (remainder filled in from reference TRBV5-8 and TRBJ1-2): EAGVTQSPTHLIKTRGQQATLRCSPISGHTSVYWYQQALGLGLQFLLWYDEGEERNRGNFPPRFSGRQFPNYSSELNVNALELEDSALYLCASSVLTGQGSGYTFGSGTRLTVV.

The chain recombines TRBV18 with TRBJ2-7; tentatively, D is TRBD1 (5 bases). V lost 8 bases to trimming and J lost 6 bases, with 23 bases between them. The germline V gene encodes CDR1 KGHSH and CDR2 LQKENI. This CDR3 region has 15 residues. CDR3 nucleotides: TGTGCCAGCGGGTCAACAGGTATCTCCTTGTCCGAGCAGTACTTC. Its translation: CASGSTGISLSEQYF. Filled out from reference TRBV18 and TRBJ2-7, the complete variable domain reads NAGVMQNPRHLVRRRGQEARLRCSPMKGHSHVYWYRQLPEEGLKFMVYLQKENIIDESGMPKERFSAEFPKEGPSILRIQQVVRGDSAAYFCASGSTGISLSEQYFGPGTRLTVT.

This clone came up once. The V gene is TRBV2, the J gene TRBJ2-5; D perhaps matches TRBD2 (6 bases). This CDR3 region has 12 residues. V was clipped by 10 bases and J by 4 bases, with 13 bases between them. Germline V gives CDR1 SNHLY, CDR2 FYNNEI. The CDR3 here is CATAGLTETQYF. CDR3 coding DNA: TGTGCCACCGCGGGGTTGACAGAGACCCAGTACTTC.

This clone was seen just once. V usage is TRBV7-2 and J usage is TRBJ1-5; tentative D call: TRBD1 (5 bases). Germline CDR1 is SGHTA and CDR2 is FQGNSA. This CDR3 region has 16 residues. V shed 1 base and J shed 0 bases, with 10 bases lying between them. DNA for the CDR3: TGTGCCAGCAGCTTAGGGTCGACAGATAGCAATCAGCCCCAGCATTTT. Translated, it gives CASSLGSTDSNQPQHF.

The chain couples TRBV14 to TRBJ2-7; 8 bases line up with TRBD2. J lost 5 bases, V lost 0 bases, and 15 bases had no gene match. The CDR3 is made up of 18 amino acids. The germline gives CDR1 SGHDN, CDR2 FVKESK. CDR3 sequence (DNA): TGTGCCAGCAGCCAAGACTTCAGCGGGAGTATTGGTAGGAACGAGCAGTACTTC. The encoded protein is CASSQDFSGSIGRNEQYF. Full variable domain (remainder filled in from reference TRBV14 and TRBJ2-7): EAGVTQFPSHSVIEKGQTVTLRCDPISGHDNLYWYRRVMGKEIKFLLHFVKESKQDESGMPNNRFLAERTGGTYSTLKVQPAELEDSGVYFCASSQDFSGSIGRNEQYFGPGTRLTVT.

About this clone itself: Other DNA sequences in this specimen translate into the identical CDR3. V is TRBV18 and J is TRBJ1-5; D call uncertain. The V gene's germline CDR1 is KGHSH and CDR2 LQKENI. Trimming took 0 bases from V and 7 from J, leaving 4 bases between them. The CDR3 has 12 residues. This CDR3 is CASSPPGQPQHF. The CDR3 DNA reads TGTGCCAGCTCACCACCTGGCCAGCCCCAGCATTTT.

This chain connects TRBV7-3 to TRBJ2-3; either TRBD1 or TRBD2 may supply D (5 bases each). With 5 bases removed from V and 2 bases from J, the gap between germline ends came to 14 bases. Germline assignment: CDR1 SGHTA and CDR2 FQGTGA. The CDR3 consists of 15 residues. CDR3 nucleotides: TGTGCCAGCAGCGATAGCCGGGACCACACAGATACGCAGTATTTT. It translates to CASSDSRDHTDTQYF.

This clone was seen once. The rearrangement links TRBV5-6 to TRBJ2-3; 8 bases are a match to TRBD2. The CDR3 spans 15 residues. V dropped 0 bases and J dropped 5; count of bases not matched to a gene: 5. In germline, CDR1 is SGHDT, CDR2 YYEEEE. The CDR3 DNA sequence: TGTGCCAGCAGCTTGGGTTTAGCGGGGCAAGATACGCAGTATTTT. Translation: CASSLGLAGQDTQYF.

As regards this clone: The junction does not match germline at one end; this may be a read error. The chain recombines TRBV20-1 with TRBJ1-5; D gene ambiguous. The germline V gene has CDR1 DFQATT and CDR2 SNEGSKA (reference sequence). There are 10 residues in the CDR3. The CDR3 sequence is CGVADQPQHF. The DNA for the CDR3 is TGTGGGGTGGCAGATCAGCCCCAGCATTTT.

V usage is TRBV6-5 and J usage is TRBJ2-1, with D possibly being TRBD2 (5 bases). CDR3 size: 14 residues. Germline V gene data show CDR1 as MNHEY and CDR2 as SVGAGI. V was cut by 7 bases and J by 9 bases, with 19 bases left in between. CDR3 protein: CASKTRVGLGEQFF. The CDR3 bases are TGTGCCAGCAAAACTAGAGTAGGTCTCGGTGAGCAGTTCTTC.

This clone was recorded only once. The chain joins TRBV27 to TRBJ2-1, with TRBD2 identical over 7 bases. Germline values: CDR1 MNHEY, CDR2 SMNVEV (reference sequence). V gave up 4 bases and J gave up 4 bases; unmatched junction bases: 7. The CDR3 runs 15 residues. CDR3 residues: CASSYGGTTYNEQFF. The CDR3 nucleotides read TGTGCCAGCAGTTATGGGGGGACTACTTACAATGAGCAGTTCTTC.

The CDR3 here is CASSFVDEQFF. CDR3 in DNA: TGTGCCAGCAGTTTCGTCGATGAGCAGTTCTTC. The V gene is TRBV28, the J gene TRBJ2-1; D call uncertain. CDR1 and CDR2 from the germline V gene are MDHEN and SYDVKM. This CDR3 region has 11 residues. V shed 3 bases and J shed 8 bases, with 5 bases lying between them.

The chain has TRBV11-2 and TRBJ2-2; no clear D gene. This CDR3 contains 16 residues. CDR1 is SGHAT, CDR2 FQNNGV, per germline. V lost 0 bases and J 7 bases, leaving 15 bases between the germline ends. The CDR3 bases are TGTGCCAGCAGCTTAGATAGGAGACTCTTGGTCGGGGAGCTGTTTTTT. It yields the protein CASSLDRRLLVGELFF.

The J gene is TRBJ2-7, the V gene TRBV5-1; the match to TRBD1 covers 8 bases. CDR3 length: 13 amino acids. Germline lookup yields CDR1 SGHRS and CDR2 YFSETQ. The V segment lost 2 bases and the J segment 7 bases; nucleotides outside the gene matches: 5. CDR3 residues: CASSLGTGREQYF. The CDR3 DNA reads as TGCGCCAGCAGCTTAGGGACAGGTCGTGAGCAGTACTTC. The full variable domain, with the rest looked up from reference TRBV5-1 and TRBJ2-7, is KAGVTQTPRYLIKTRGQQVTLSCSPISGHRSVSWYQQTPGQGLQFLFEYFSETQRNKGNFPGRFSGRQFSNSRSEMNVSTLELGDSALYLCASSLGTGREQYFGPGTRLTVT.

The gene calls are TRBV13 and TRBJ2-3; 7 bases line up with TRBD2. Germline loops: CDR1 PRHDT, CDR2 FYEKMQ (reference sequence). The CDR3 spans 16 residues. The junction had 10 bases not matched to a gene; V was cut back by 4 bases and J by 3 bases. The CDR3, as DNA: TGTGCCAGCAGCTCCTCGGGGGGAGGGAGGACAGATACGCAGTATTTT. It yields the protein CASSSSGGGRTDTQYF.

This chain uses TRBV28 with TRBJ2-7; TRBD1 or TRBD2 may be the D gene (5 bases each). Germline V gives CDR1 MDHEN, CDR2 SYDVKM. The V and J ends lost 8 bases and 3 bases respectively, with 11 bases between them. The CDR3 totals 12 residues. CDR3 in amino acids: CASSRGVYEQYF. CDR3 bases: TGTGCCAGCTCAAGGGGAGTCTACGAGCAGTACTTC.

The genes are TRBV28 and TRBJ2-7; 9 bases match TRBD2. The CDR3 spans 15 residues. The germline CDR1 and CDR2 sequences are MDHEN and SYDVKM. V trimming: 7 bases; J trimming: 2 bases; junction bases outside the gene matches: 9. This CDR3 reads CASMGASGEAYEQYF. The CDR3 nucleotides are TGTGCCAGCATGGGGGCTAGCGGGGAAGCCTACGAGCAGTACTTC.

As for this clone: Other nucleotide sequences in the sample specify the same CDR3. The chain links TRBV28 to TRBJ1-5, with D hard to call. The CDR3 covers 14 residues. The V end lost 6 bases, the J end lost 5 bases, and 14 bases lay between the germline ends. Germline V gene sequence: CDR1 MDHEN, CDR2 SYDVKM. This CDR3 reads CASSLSLGHQPQHF. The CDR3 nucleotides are TGTGCCAGCAGCCTCTCCTTGGGTCATCAGCCCCAGCATTTT.

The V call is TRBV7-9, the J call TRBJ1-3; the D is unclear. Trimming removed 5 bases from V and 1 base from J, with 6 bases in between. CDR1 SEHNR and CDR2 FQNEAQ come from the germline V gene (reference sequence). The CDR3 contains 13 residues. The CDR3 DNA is TGTGCCAGCAGCCGCGGGTCTGGAAACACCATATATTTT. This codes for CASSRGSGNTIYF.

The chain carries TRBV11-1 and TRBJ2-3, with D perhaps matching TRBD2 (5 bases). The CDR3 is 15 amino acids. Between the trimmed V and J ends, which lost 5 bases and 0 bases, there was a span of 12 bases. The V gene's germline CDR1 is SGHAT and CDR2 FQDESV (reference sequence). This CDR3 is CASSPPGGSTDTQYF. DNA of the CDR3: TGTGCCAGCAGCCCGCCTGGAGGAAGCACAGATACGCAGTATTTT.

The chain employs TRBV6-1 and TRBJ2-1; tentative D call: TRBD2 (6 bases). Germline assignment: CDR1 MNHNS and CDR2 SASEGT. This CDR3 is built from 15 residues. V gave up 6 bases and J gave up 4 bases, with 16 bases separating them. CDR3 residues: CASSATSLRYNEQFF. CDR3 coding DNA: TGTGCCAGCAGCGCAACTAGCCTAAGATACAATGAGCAGTTCTTC.

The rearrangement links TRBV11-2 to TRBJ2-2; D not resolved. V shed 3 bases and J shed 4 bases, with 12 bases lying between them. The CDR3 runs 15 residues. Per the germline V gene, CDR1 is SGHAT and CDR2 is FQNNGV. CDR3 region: CASSFGGPGTGELFF. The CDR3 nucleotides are TGTGCCAGCAGCTTTGGTGGGCCGGGCACCGGGGAGCTGTTTTTT. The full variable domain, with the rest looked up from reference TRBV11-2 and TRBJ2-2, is EAGVAQSPRYKIIEKRQSVAFWCNPISGHATLYWYQQILGQGPKLLIQFQNNGVVDDSQLPKDRFSAERLKGVDSTLKIQPAKLEDSAVYLCASSFGGPGTGELFFGEGSRLTVL.

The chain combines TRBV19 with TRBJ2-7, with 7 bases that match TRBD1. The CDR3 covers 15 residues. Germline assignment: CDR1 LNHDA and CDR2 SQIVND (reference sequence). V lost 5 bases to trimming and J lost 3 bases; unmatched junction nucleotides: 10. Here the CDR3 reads CASSPRTGRGYEQYF. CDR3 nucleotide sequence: TGTGCCAGTAGTCCCCGGACAGGCCGGGGCTACGAGCAGTACTTC.

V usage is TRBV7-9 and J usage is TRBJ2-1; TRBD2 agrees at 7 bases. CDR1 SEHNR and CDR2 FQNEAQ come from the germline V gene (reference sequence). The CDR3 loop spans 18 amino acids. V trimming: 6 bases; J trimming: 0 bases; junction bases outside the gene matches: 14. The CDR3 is CASRPKTSAGSSYNEQFF. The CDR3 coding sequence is TGTGCCAGCAGACCCAAAACCTCAGCGGGGAGCTCCTACAATGAGCAGTTCTTC.

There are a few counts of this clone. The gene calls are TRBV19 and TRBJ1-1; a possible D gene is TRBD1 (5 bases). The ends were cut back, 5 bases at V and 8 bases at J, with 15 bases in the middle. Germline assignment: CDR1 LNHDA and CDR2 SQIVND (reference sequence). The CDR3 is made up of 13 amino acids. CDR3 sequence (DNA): TGTGCCAGTAGTGGGGCGGTTAGTTTGGAAGCTTTCTTT. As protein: CASSGAVSLEAFF. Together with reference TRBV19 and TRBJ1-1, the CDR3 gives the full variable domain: DGGITQSPKYLFRKEGQNVTLSCEQNLNHDAMYWYRQDPGQGLRLIYYSQIVNDFQKGDIAEGYSVSREKKESFPLTVTSAQKNPTAFYLCASSGAVSLEAFFGQGTRLTVV.